Presented here are 27 T cell receptor beta chains from one specimen sequenced in a study of blood T cells in healthy people across ages (dated by TCRdb to 2015 to 2017). Library preparation used 5' RACE. The listed sequencing device is Illumina HiSeq 2500. A second PCR of roughly 7 to 11 cycles was performed with a sample-barcoded 5' primer and a J-beta primer mix. The public reads were quality trimmed at Q25 with fastp and then assembled into clones with MiXCR by TCRdb, keeping productive beta chains. Here each entry gathers all rows of one CDR3 protein and keeps the most common genes and DNA. The sample table lists roughly 1.5 million distinct CDR3 sequences, less than 45% of them with a count of one. The ten largest clones capture over 3.5% of the sample. The source material was blood. The origin of the receptors is a woman in her late teens or twenties in good health.

The CDR3: CSVVYNQETQYF. Written as DNA, the CDR3 is TGCAGCGTTGTATATAATCAGGAGACCCAGTACTTC. The rearrangement uses TRBV29-1 and TRBJ2-7; no clear D. The better agreement between TRBJ2-5 and the DNA end casts doubt on the J call. Looked up from germline, CDR1 is SQVTM and CDR2 is ANQGSEA. The CDR3 is 12 amino acids.

This chain connects TRBV20-1 to TRBJ2-3, with a weak D call TRBD1 (5 bases). The V gene lost 6 bases and the J gene lost 4 bases, with 17 bases spanning the gap. This CDR3 has 14 residues. CDR1 and CDR2 (germline): DFQATT, SNEGSKA (reference sequence). The CDR3 is CSAPGHIVSDTQYF. In nucleotides, the CDR3 is TGCAGTGCCCCCGGACATATCGTTTCAGATACGCAGTATTTT.

The genes are TRBV7-8 and TRBJ2-1; D gene ambiguous. The J call may not be correct, given that the DNA end is closer to TRBJ2-7. This CDR3 region has 14 residues. Per the germline V gene, CDR1 is SGHVS and CDR2 is FQNEAQ. CDR3 bases: TGTGCCAGCAGCCATCCGGGTAGCTACAATGAGCAGTACTTC. It codes for CASSHPGSYNEQYF.

Notes on this clonotype: At one of its ends the junction is not consistent with the germline gene, which may arise from a read error. This chain links TRBV6-2 or TRBV6-3 with TRBJ1-2; tentatively, D is TRBD1 (5 bases). CDR3 length: 13 residues. Germline CDR1 and CDR2: MNHEY and SVGEGT. The CDR3 nucleotides are TGTGTCAGCAGCCGACGGCAGGGTTACGGCTACACCTTC. Its translation: CVSSRRQGYGYTF.

This clonotype was seen more than once but under ten times. The chain couples TRBV5-1 to TRBJ1-5, with a weak D call TRBD1 (5 bases). CDR1 SGHRS and CDR2 YFSETQ come from the germline V gene. The CDR3 is made up of 13 amino acids. V was cut by 5 bases and J by 5 bases, with 11 bases left in between. The CDR3 bases are TGCGCCAGCAGAGACAGTGCCGATCAGCCCCAGCATTTT. It specifies CASRDSADQPQHF.

The chain combines TRBV20-1 with TRBJ2-7; either TRBD1 or TRBD2 may supply D (6 bases each). CDR3 length: 14 residues. Trimming removed 4 bases from V and 3 bases from J, with 16 bases in between. The V gene's germline CDR1 is DFQATT and CDR2 SNEGSKA (reference sequence). CDR3 sequence (DNA): TGCAGTGCTAAGGTGGGAGGCAGGGGCTACGAGCAGTACTTC. This codes for CSAKVGGRGYEQYF.

J is TRBJ1-2 and V is TRBV7-9; D is ambiguous. CDR3 length: 15 residues. CDR1 and CDR2 (germline): SEHNR, FQNEAQ (reference sequence). V was pared by 0 bases and J by 5 bases, with 13 bases between. The CDR3: CASSLAAGEPYGYTF. CDR3 sequence (DNA): TGTGCCAGCAGCTTAGCGGCCGGGGAGCCTTATGGCTACACCTTC.

This clonotype came up a few times. This chain joins TRBV7-2 and TRBJ1-2; 9 bases fit TRBD1. CDR3 length equals 17 residues. Losses at the gene ends were 5 bases for V and 4 bases for J; bases not matched to a gene: 14. The germline CDR1 and CDR2 sequences are SGHTA and FQGNSA. This CDR3 reads CASSPYGRTGESYGYTF. In DNA form, the CDR3 reads TGTGCCAGCAGCCCGTACGGGAGGACAGGGGAATCCTATGGCTACACCTTC.

The J gene is TRBJ2-7, the V gene TRBV4-3; D might be TRBD1 or TRBD2, each matching 6 bases. CDR1 is LGHNA, CDR2 YSLEER, per germline. V was pared by 0 bases and J by 3 bases, with 21 bases between. CDR3 length: 18 residues. The CDR3 protein is CASSQEFGLGGSFYEQYF. CDR3 in DNA: TGCGCCAGCAGCCAAGAATTCGGTCTCGGGGGCAGCTTCTACGAGCAGTACTTC.

The chain has TRBV4-1 and TRBJ2-7; TRBD1 matches 7 bases. Germline assignment: CDR1 MGHRA and CDR2 YSYEKL. The CDR3 runs to 15 residues. The V gene end was trimmed by 1 base and the J gene end by 2 bases; junction bases not matched to a gene: 5. The CDR3 region is CASSQGKGQTYEQYF. The CDR3 coding sequence is TGCGCCAGCAGCCAAGGGAAGGGACAGACCTACGAGCAGTACTTC.

This clonotype was seen a few times. The chain recombines TRBV20-1 with TRBJ1-5; no clear D. V lost 3 bases and J lost 0, with 21 bases in between. Germline V CDR1 and CDR2: DFQATT, SNEGSKA (reference sequence). The CDR3 has 18 residues. The CDR3 is CSASPGFPPIYSNQPQHF. The CDR3 DNA reads TGCAGTGCTAGCCCGGGCTTCCCACCCATATATAGCAATCAGCCCCAGCATTTT.

This clonotype was recorded a few times. V usage is TRBV6-5 and J usage is TRBJ1-1; possibly TRBD1 for D (5 bases). CDR3 length: 14 residues. Germline V lookup: CDR1 MNHEY, CDR2 SVGAGI. V was cut by 0 bases and J by 6 bases, with 11 bases left in between. This CDR3 is CASSYSILGAEAFF. Here the CDR3 DNA reads TGTGCCAGCAGTTACTCTATACTGGGGGCTGAAGCTTTCTTT.

The gene calls are TRBV20-1 and TRBJ1-1; no firm D call. The CDR3 has 10 amino acids. Trimming left V 5 bases short and J 10 bases short, with 11 bases between. CDR1 is DFQATT, CDR2 SNEGSKA, per germline (reference sequence). Written as DNA, the CDR3 is TGCAGTGCTGGGCGTCAAGGAGCTTTCTTT. Amino acid sequence: CSAGRQGAFF.

The CDR3 loop reads CASSLGVGINYEQYF. Written as DNA, the CDR3 is TGTGCCAGCAGCTTAGGAGTGGGGATCAACTACGAGCAGTACTTC. This rearrangement joins TRBV7-2 to TRBJ2-7; no clear D gene. Trimming removed 1 base at V and 3 bases at J, with 13 bases between. Germline CDR1 and CDR2: SGHTA and FQGNSA. The length of the CDR3 is 15 residues.

Comments on this clonotype: A much larger clone differs by one base, so this may be a read error. The chain recombines TRBV10-3 with TRBJ2-3, with D perhaps TRBD1 or TRBD2 (5 bases each). Germline CDR1 ENHRY, CDR2 SYGVKD. The V gene lost 2 bases and the J gene lost 2 bases, with 11 bases spanning the gap. This CDR3 is built from 15 residues. CDR3 loop: CAISERGPHTDTQYF. CDR3 bases: TGTGCCATCAGTGAGCGGGGACCCCACACAGATACGCAGTATTTT.

The rearrangement uses TRBV15 and TRBJ2-7; tentatively, D is TRBD1 (5 bases). This CDR3 contains 13 residues. The germline CDR1 and CDR2 sequences are LNHNV and YYDKDF (reference sequence). Trimming pared 6 bases from V and 6 bases from J, leaving 15 bases between. CDR3 coding DNA: TGTGCCACCAGACAACAGGATCGATGCGAGCAGTACTTC. Translated: CATRQQDRCEQYF.

Comment on this clonotype: This may stem from a read error, because a much larger clone lies one nucleotide away. This CDR3 is missing its conserved last phenylalanine or tryptophan, likely due to a read error. The chain links TRBV27 to TRBJ2-3; D might be TRBD2 (5 bases). The CDR3 runs 14 residues. V lost 4 bases, J lost 2 bases, and 10 bases lay in between. Per germline, CDR1 MNHEY and CDR2 SMNVEV (reference sequence). The CDR3 loop is CASSSGLTTDTQYL. Written as DNA, the CDR3 is TGTGCCAGCAGTTCCGGACTTACCACAGATACGCAGTATTTG.

The chain links TRBV20-1 to TRBJ2-3; D gene unclear. CDR3 length: 11 amino acids. In germline, CDR1 is DFQATT, CDR2 SNEGSKA (reference sequence). Trimming shortened V by 5 bases and J by 4 bases, and 7 bases separated the two germline ends. The CDR3 DNA reads as TGCAGTGCTCATCGTCCAGATACGCAGTATTTT. Translated, it gives CSAHRPDTQYF.

The chain couples TRBV4-1 to TRBJ1-1; no clear D gene. The ends were cut back, 4 bases at V and 1 base at J, with 13 bases in the middle. Germline V gives CDR1 MGHRA, CDR2 YSYEKL. This CDR3 is built from 15 residues. The CDR3 DNA sequence: TGCGCCAGCAGCCGAAACAGTACCCCGAACACTGAAGCTTTCTTT. Translation: CASSRNSTPNTEAFF.

The J gene is TRBJ2-3, the V gene TRBV25-1; D gene unclear. From germline, CDR1 is MGHDK and CDR2 SYGVNS. V was trimmed by 1 base and J by 3 bases, leaving 8 bases between them. There are 14 residues in the CDR3. The CDR3 DNA sequence: TGTGCCAGCAGTGAATCCGGGTTGACAGATACGCAGTATTTT. Protein sequence: CASSESGLTDTQYF.

This clonotype occurred a few times. V gene TRBV6-2 or TRBV6-3 combines with J gene TRBJ1-2; no clear D. There are 13 residues in the CDR3. Trimming took off 2 bases at V and 8 bases at J, with 12 bases between the two ends. CDR1 MNHEY and CDR2 SVGEGT come from the germline V gene. The DNA for the CDR3 is TGTGCCAGCAGTTACGGGCACGCGGGAGGCTACACCTTC. Translating it yields CASSYGHAGGYTF.

The gene calls are TRBV29-1 and TRBJ1-1; D not resolved. From germline, CDR1 is SQVTM and CDR2 ANQGSEA. The CDR3 spans 12 residues. The V and J ends lost 2 bases and 4 bases respectively, with 8 bases between them. CDR3 in DNA: TGCAGCGTTGAACCCCCAGCCACTGAAGCTTTCTTT. Translated, it gives CSVEPPATEAFF.

The J gene is TRBJ1-2, the V gene TRBV2; 8 bases are shared with TRBD1. Germline trimming cut 5 bases from V and 7 bases from J; bases unmatched to any gene: 6. The CDR3 contains 13 residues. Germline values: CDR1 SNHLY, CDR2 FYNNEI. The CDR3 protein is CASSTDREAGYTF. CDR3 DNA sequence: TGTGCCAGCAGTACGGACAGGGAGGCTGGCTACACCTTC. Full variable domain (remainder filled in from reference TRBV2 and TRBJ1-2): EPEVTQTPSHQVTQMGQEVILRCVPISNHLYFYWYRQILGQKVEFLVSFYNNEISEKSEIFDDQFSVERPDGSNFTLKIRSTKLEDSAMYFCASSTDREAGYTFGSGTRLTVV.

At least ten counts were recorded for this clonotype. The V and J genes are TRBV7-9 and TRBJ2-3; 9 bases are shared with TRBD2. J lost 3 bases, V lost 5 bases, and 3 bases had no gene match. CDR1 is SEHNR and CDR2 is FQNEAQ in the germline V gene (reference sequence). The CDR3 has 14 amino acids. CDR3 coding DNA: TGTGCCAGCAGCACCCTAGCGGGGACAGATACGCAGTATTTT. This codes for CASSTLAGTDTQYF.

This clonotype was detected only a few times. The CDR3 region has the DNA TGTGCCATCAGTGAGTCAGGAGGGGGCCCTTACAATGAGCAGTTCTTC. It translates to CAISESGGGPYNEQFF. The chain joins TRBV10-3 to TRBJ2-1, with a tentative D call TRBD1 (7 bases). Deletions cut 0 bases from V and 4 bases from J, with 13 bases between. CDR3 size: 16 residues. Germline CDR1 ENHRY, CDR2 SYGVKD.

V and J are TRBV6-5 and TRBJ2-7; tentatively, D is TRBD1 or TRBD2 (5 bases each). This CDR3 comprises 14 residues. CDR1 and CDR2 from the germline V gene are MNHEY and SVGAGI. V lost 6 bases, J lost 2 bases, and 14 bases lay in between. Here the CDR3 reads CASSARDATYEQYF. CDR3 nucleotides: TGTGCCAGCAGCGCCCGGGACGCCACCTACGAGCAGTACTTC.

As concerns this clonotype: A much more abundant neighbour one base away suggests this may be a read error. The chain is built from TRBV4-3 and TRBJ2-7; 8 bases align to TRBD1. Germline values: CDR1 LGHNA, CDR2 YSLEER. The CDR3 consists of 15 residues. CDR3 amino acids: CACSLTGVSAYEQYF. As DNA, the CDR3 is TGCGCCTGCAGCCTGACAGGGGTTAGCGCCTACGAGCAGTACTTC.